This T cell receptor (beta chain) was profiled in a study of T cell responses to AZD1222 COVID-19 vaccine. On this clone itself: No antigen is known for it.

Study findings and constraints: Among those given AZD1222, only five or six were seropositive at baseline. It was only after the peak T cell response that any repertoires were sampled. Among spike-specific TCRs, nearly half reportedly target unmutated variant regions. Recipients of two AZD1222 doses showed rising Spike-specific TCR breadth and depth.

Clones were sequenced by immunoSEQ multiplex PCR, and TCRdb holds only the in-frame ones, with some missing. The sample has under 200,000 clones, around nine tenths seen once. The clonotype originates from an adult who received the MenACWY meningococcal vaccine as a control. The sequences come from peripheral blood, collected 28 days after the second dose of the MenACWY control vaccine.

CDR3 nucleotides: TGTGCCAGCACCACTCCCGCCAGGGACAACGATAGCTTC. It specifies CASTTPARDNDSF. The V call is TRBV21-1, the J call TRBJ2-7; the table's D call TRBD1 went unverified against the DNA. TRBV21-1 is a known pseudogene. The CDR3 covers 13 residues.